This paragraph reports one T cell receptor beta chain. As yet, its antigen is unknown. The record originates from a study of CD8 T cells in Susac syndrome. CD8+ and CD4+ T cells taken from blood had their TCR beta sequenced. TEMRA cells underwent FACS enrichment and CD8+ and CD4+ T cells underwent negative isolation. When the RNA was reverse transcribed, random hexamers were used with an input of about 0.5 to 1 ug. An immunoSEQ multiplex PCR amplified TCR beta CDR3 over 54 Vbeta and 13 Jbeta. TCRdb re-derived calls from the immunoSEQ multiplex PCR reads in MiXCR, one entry per CDR3 protein. Counted here are a few hundred thousand distinct CDR3 sequences, approximately 90% occurring once; the ten biggest clones make up about 0.15%. Study-level findings and limits: TCR sequencing and HLA analysis covered a relatively small number of individuals.

Sequenced material: CD8+ T cells from PBMCs. This TCR derives from a human donor with multiple sclerosis.

The CDR3 nucleotides read TGTGCCAGCAGCTTCTTAGGAATCGCCGGGGAGCTGTTTTTT. It yields the protein CASSFLGIAGELFF. The chain uses TRBV13 and TRBJ2-2; D ambiguous. The CDR3 length is 14 residues. Germline V gene lookup returns CDR1 PRHDT and CDR2 FYEKMQ (reference sequence). The V gene lost 3 bases and the J gene lost 6 bases, with 11 bases spanning the gap.